Listed below are T cell receptor beta chains from one sample, sequenced in a study of T cells in Graves' hyperthyroidism and ophthalmopathy. TCRdb re-called the multiplex PCR reads with MiXCR, one entry per CDR3 protein. The table includes 96,000 or so distinct CDR3 sequences, 51% detected once. Sequencing was carried out using blood. These receptor sequences come from a middle-aged woman with Graves' hyperthyroidism. Both conserved end residues are part of each CDR3. D genes are given only for firm matches. Size tells how often a clone was seen (once, few, many) or the class of an expanded clone, and some rows leave it out.

CDR3 protein	CDR3 DNA	V gene	CDR3 length	D gene	J gene	clone size
CASSGTGTNYGYTF	TGTGCCAGCAGCGGGACAGGGACCAACTATGGCTACACCTTC	TRBV9	14	TRBD1	TRBJ1-2	-
CASSIGTAFNQPQHF	TGTGCCAGTAGTATTGGGACAGCTTTTAATCAGCCCCAGCATTTT	TRBV19	15	TRBD1	TRBJ1-5	-
CASSTRGFGYTF	TGTGCCAGTAGTACGAGGGGGTTTGGCTACACCTTC	TRBV19	12	-	TRBJ1-2	many
CSLALGEETQYF	TGCAGCTTGGCCCTAGGCGAAGAGACCCAGTACTTC	TRBV29-1	12	-	TRBJ2-5	-
CASSSPSEQYF	TGTGCCAGCAGCTCTCCAAGCGAGCAGTACTTC	TRBV7-2	11	-	TRBJ2-7	many
CATSREHYEQYF	TGTGCCACCAGCAGGGAACACTACGAGCAGTACTTC	TRBV15	12	-	TRBJ2-7	many
CSVDTGLSSYEQYF	TGCAGCGTTGATACGGGACTCAGCTCCTACGAGCAGTACTTC	TRBV29-1	14	-	TRBJ2-7	-
CASSLDGGRGNEQYF	TGTGCCAGCAGCTTGGATGGCGGGAGGGGAAACGAGCAGTACTTC	TRBV5-8	15	TRBD2	TRBJ2-7	many
CASSYTGTEAFF	TGTGCCAGCAGCTACACCGGCACTGAAGCTTTCTTT	TRBV13	12	-	TRBJ1-1	many
CATSRNGQGGTEAFF	TGTGCCACCAGCAGAAACGGACAGGGGGGCACTGAAGCTTTCTTT	TRBV15	15	TRBD1	TRBJ1-1	-
CSQDRGFYGYTF	TGCAGCCAAGATCGGGGTTTTTATGGCTACACCTTC	TRBV29-1	12	-	TRBJ1-2	few
CSASFGGTNEKLFF	TGCAGTGCTAGTTTTGGGGGCACTAATGAAAAACTGTTTTTT	TRBV20-1	14	-	TRBJ1-4	-
CASLRLARSDGELFF	TGTGCCAGCTTGAGGCTAGCACGATCGGACGGGGAGCTGTTTTTT	TRBV11-2	15	-	TRBJ2-2	-
CASSSEGRYEQYF	TGTGCCAGCAGTTCCGAGGGCCGTTACGAGCAGTACTTC	TRBV27	13	-	TRBJ2-7	many
CASSDKRDRTRETQYF	TGTGCCAGCAGCGACAAGCGGGATAGGACTCGCGAGACCCAGTACTTC	TRBV7-6	16	TRBD2	TRBJ2-5	many
CNFFWGTEAFF	TGCAACTTCTTCTGGGGGACTGAAGCTTTCTTT	TRBV20-1	11	-	TRBJ1-1	many
CASSLVGGNTEAFF	TGTGCCAGCAGTTTAGTTGGGGGAAACACTGAAGCTTTTTTT	TRBV12-3/TRBV12-4	14	-	TRBJ1-1	-
CASSVATSGNTIYF	TGTGCCAGCAGCGTAGCTACGTCGGGTAACACCATATATTTT	TRBV9	14	-	TRBJ1-3	many
CASSRETVYERYF	TGCGCCAGCAGCAGAGAGACAGTCTACGAGCGGTACTTC	TRBV4-1	13	-	TRBJ2-7	few
CASSQATGGSYEQYF	TGTGCCAGCAGCCAAGCGACAGGGGGGTCCTACGAGCAGTACTTC	TRBV14	15	TRBD1	TRBJ2-7	many
CASSLGSGGIEAFF	TGTGCCAGCAGCCTTGGTTCGGGGGGAATTGAAGCTTTCTTT	TRBV5-5	14	-	TRBJ1-1	many
CASSQRGAPYEQYF	TGTGCCAGCAGCCAACGGGGGGCCCCCTACGAGCAGTACTTC	TRBV7-3	14	-	TRBJ2-7	-